Following are 18 T cell receptor beta chains from one sample sequenced in a study of cytomegalovirus exposure and HLA in healthy donors. Some clones are missing from TCRdb's copy, which holds only in-frame ones; the method was immunoSEQ multiplex PCR. The data hold under 350,000 clones, with approximately 86% observed a single time. Sequenced: PBMCs. The receptor source for this set is a woman younger than 30 in good health and CMV-seronegative.

The rearrangement joins TRBV27 to TRBJ2-2, with D possibly being TRBD2 (5 bases). The CDR3 consists of 14 residues. The germline CDR1 and CDR2 sequences are MNHEY and SMNVEV (reference sequence). Between the trimmed V and J ends, which lost 6 bases and 6 bases, there was a span of 14 bases. The CDR3 region is CASSIAGRAGELFF. In DNA, the CDR3 is TGTGCCAGCAGCATCGCGGGCCGGGCCGGGGAGCTGTTTTTT.

The chain links TRBV6-5 to TRBJ2-3; no clear D. Germline V gene data show CDR1 as MNHEY and CDR2 as SVGAGI. This CDR3 comprises 12 residues. Between the trimmed V and J ends, which lost 2 bases and 4 bases, there was a span of 4 bases. DNA of the CDR3: TGTGCCAGCAGTTACCCTCCAGATACGCAGTATTTT. Residues: CASSYPPDTQYF.

The chain is built from TRBV4-2 and TRBJ1-2; tentative D call: TRBD1 (6 bases). The germline CDR1 and CDR2 sequences are LGHNA and YNFKEQ. The CDR3 totals 15 residues. Trimming took 0 bases from V and 7 from J, leaving 15 bases between them. CDR3 protein: CASSQETGGAAGYTF. The CDR3 bases are TGTGCCAGCAGCCAAGAGACTGGGGGGGCGGCTGGCTACACCTTC.

The V call is TRBV15, the J call TRBJ2-5; 10 bases are shared with TRBD1. With V trimmed by 5 bases and J by 4 bases, 16 bases remained unmatched. Germline V gene sequence: CDR1 LNHNV, CDR2 YYDKDF (reference sequence). The CDR3 spans 18 residues. CDR3 coding DNA: TGTGCCACCAGCTCCCAGCGTTACGGGACAGGGGTAGGAGAGACCCAGTACTTC. This sequence encodes CATSSQRYGTGVGETQYF.

This chain joins TRBV7-2 and TRBJ1-1, with TRBD1 as a possible D gene (5 bases). Per germline, CDR1 SGHTA and CDR2 FQGNSA. Between the trimmed V and J ends, which lost 6 bases and 1 base, there was a span of 12 bases. The CDR3 sequence is 14 residues long. The CDR3: CASRGGLRNTEAFF. Written as DNA, the CDR3 is TGTGCCAGCAGGGGGGGTCTCCGGAACACTGAAGCTTTCTTT.

V is TRBV4-3 and J is TRBJ1-1; 8 positions match TRBD1. Germline loops: CDR1 LGHNA, CDR2 YSLEER. Trimming removed 4 bases from V and 4 bases from J; junction bases left unmatched: 11. The CDR3 has 16 residues. CDR3 in DNA: TGCGCCAGCAGCCTTCAACCCTTCGACAGGGGCACTGAAGCTTTCTTT. This codes for CASSLQPFDRGTEAFF.

This chain joins TRBV30 and TRBJ1-1, with D possibly matching TRBD1 (6 bases). The CDR3 extends over 13 amino acids. Germline assignment: CDR1 GTSNPN and CDR2 SVGIG (reference sequence). Deletions cut 2 bases from V and 4 bases from J, with 11 bases between. CDR3 sequence (DNA): TGTGCCTGGAGTCCCACAGGGTTCACTGAAGCTTTCTTT. Translation gives CAWSPTGFTEAFF.

This clone was seen only once. This chain connects TRBV5-1 to TRBJ2-7; 12 nucleotides line up with TRBD1. From germline, CDR1 is SGHRS and CDR2 YFSETQ. Trimming cost V 3 bases and J 4 bases; bases outside gene matches: 14. The CDR3 runs 18 residues. CDR3 in amino acids: CASSWRGTGGAPPYEQYF. The CDR3 DNA reads as TGCGCCAGCAGCTGGAGAGGGACAGGGGGCGCCCCCCCATACGAGCAGTACTTC.

The J gene is TRBJ1-2, the V gene TRBV27, with D possibly TRBD1 on 6 matching bases. Germline V CDR1 and CDR2: MNHEY, SMNVEV (reference sequence). The CDR3 extends over 13 amino acids. The germline V and J ends were trimmed by 2 bases and 6 bases, with 10 bases remaining between them. The CDR3 DNA follows: TGTGCCAGCAGTTTAACAGGGCCAGATGGCTACACCTTC. This gives the protein CASSLTGPDGYTF.

This chain uses TRBV29-1 with TRBJ2-3; D not certain. Germline CDR1 reads SQVTM; CDR2 reads ANQGSEA. The V gene lost 3 bases and the J gene lost 1 base, with 5 bases spanning the gap. The CDR3 is made up of 12 amino acids. CDR3 protein: CSVDTGTDTQYF. The CDR3 DNA reads as TGCAGCGTTGATACAGGCACAGATACGCAGTATTTT.

The CDR3 sequence: CASSPTPDRISSPLHF. CDR3 nucleotide sequence: TGCGCCAGCAGCCCCACCCCCGACAGGATATCGTCACCCCTCCACTTT. The chain couples TRBV5-1 to TRBJ1-6; a weak D match, TRBD1 (6 bases). V was pared by 4 bases and J by 10 bases, with 21 bases between. The CDR3 is made up of 16 amino acids. The germline gives CDR1 SGHRS, CDR2 YFSETQ.

The chain has TRBV29-1 and TRBJ2-2, with no clear D. Germline V gene sequence: CDR1 SQVTM, CDR2 ANQGSEA. The CDR3 covers 15 residues. V was cut by 4 bases and J by 6 bases, with 18 bases left in between. CDR3 protein: CSVVFVSRSAGELFF. DNA of the CDR3: TGCAGCGTTGTTTTCGTATCACGCTCGGCCGGGGAGCTGTTTTTT.

This rearrangement joins TRBV2 to TRBJ2-7, with D possibly matching TRBD1 (5 bases). The CDR3 is made up of 12 amino acids. Germline V gene sequence: CDR1 SNHLY, CDR2 FYNNEI. V lost 6 bases and J 2 bases, leaving 8 bases between the germline ends. The DNA of the CDR3 is TGTGCCAGCAGGGACACCCCCTACGAGCAGTACTTC. It yields the protein CASRDTPYEQYF.

The chain carries TRBV29-1 and TRBJ1-1; 8 bases map to TRBD1. Germline V lookup: CDR1 SQVTM, CDR2 ANQGSEA. The CDR3 contains 13 residues. J gave up 6 bases and V 5 bases, and 8 bases lay outside the gene matches. In DNA, the CDR3 is TGCAGCGTTAAGGGACTGACAGGGGCTGAAGCTTTCTTT. The encoded protein is CSVKGLTGAEAFF.

The rearrangement links TRBV27 to TRBJ2-1; 10 bases line up with TRBD2. V lost 8 bases and J lost 12; bases outside the gene matches: 7. From germline, CDR1 is MNHEY and CDR2 SMNVEV (reference sequence). The CDR3 loop spans 12 amino acids. CDR3 bases: TGTGCCAGCTCTAGCGGGGGCAGGGGGCAGTTCTTC. Translation gives CASSSGGRGQFF.

The chain is built from TRBV29-1 and TRBJ2-3; D ambiguous. V was shortened by 3 bases and J by 0 bases, with 4 bases between the two germline ends. The CDR3 length is 12 residues. Germline CDR1 SQVTM, CDR2 ANQGSEA. CDR3 in amino acids: CSVEESTDTQYF. In DNA form, the CDR3 reads TGCAGCGTTGAGGAGAGCACAGATACGCAGTATTTT.

This chain uses TRBV5-1 with TRBJ2-1, with D possibly matching TRBD1 (5 bases). CDR1 and CDR2 from the germline V gene are SGHRS and YFSETQ. The CDR3 has 13 residues. V was cut by 1 base and J by 6 bases, with 8 bases left in between. The CDR3 nucleotides read TGCGCCAGCAGCTTGTTAGGGGTCAATGAGCAGTTCTTC. Protein: CASSLLGVNEQFF.

For the CDR3, the DNA is TGTGCCTGGAGTGTACAGGCGAGGAACTATGGCTACACCTTC. This encodes CAWSVQARNYGYTF. This chain links TRBV30 with TRBJ1-2; TRBD1 is a possible D gene (5 bases). V was pared by 0 bases and J by 2 bases, with 10 bases between. In germline, CDR1 is GTSNPN, CDR2 SVGIG (reference sequence). The CDR3 contains 14 residues.